This T cell receptor beta chain emerged from a study of cytomegalovirus exposure and HLA in healthy donors. Study-wide results and caveats: Solely CMV serostatus was available to characterize immune exposure. Among TCR beta chains, those listed as cytomegalovirus-associated numbered over 150.

As to this clone: No antigen is known for it.

V lost 2 bases and J 7 bases, leaving 17 bases between the germline ends. CDR1 is MNHEY, CDR2 SVGAGI, per germline. CDR3 length equals 15 residues. PCR was performed using 60 Vbeta and 13 Jbeta primers. The protocol was immunoSEQ multiplex PCR, while the TCRdb copy is restricted to in-frame clones and leaves out a portion. The table records over 150,000 clones, 80% to 90% of them present only once. The source is a woman under 40 in good health and CMV-seropositive. Sequenced: PBMCs. The V call is TRBV6-5, the J call TRBJ1-2; possibly TRBD1 for D (6 bases). This chain's CDR3 is CASSYLQGPRSGYTF. The CDR3, as DNA: TGTGCCAGCAGTTACCTCCAGGGGCCCCGGTCTGGCTACACCTTC.